Presented here are 8 T cell receptor beta chains from one specimen sequenced in a study of T-cell reconstitution after alpha-beta-depleted transplantation in children (dated by TCRdb to 2015 to 2016). Read against the paper, the sample's treatment or condition label means: allogeneic hematopoietic cell transplantation with graft depleted of TCRalphabeta T cells and CD19 B cells. Libraries were built with PCR. The listed sequencing device is Illumina HiSeq 2500. TCR library preparation used molecular barcoding, with unique molecular identifiers applied to normalize quantification of the TCRbeta repertoire. The public reads were reanalyzed by TCRdb: fastp trimming at Q25, MiXCR alignment, in-frame beta chains only. Identical CDR3 protein sequences are pooled into one entry, listed with their most common genes and DNA. The sample includes approximately 210,000 distinct CDR3 sequences, with under 20% observed a single time. Of the sample, about 39% is held by the ten largest clones.

This sample comprised PBMCs, mostly from graft donor cells, obtained 360 days after TCRalphabeta/CD19-depleted stem cell transplant. These receptors were obtained from a male patient aged 2-9 years who had a stem cell transplant for acute lymphoblastic leukemia, so the T cells may come from the graft donor.

This clonotype was seen more than once but under ten times. V is TRBV4-3 and J is TRBJ2-5, with no clear D. The germline V and J ends were trimmed by 2 bases and 1 base, with 11 bases remaining between them. Germline values: CDR1 LGHNA, CDR2 YSLEER. The CDR3 is 15 amino acids. CDR3 sequence: CASSQNLVGQETQYF. CDR3 sequence (DNA): TGCGCCAGCAGCCAAAACCTTGTAGGCCAAGAGACCCAGTACTTC.

The chain links TRBV7-9 to TRBJ2-3; tentative D call: TRBD2 (5 bases). Trimming left V 8 bases short and J 4 bases short, with 13 bases between. The CDR3 consists of 13 residues. Germline-derived CDR1 and CDR2 are SEHNR and FQNEAQ (reference sequence). This CDR3 is CASRLHQADTQYF. The CDR3 DNA reads TGTGCCAGCCGACTACACCAGGCAGATACGCAGTATTTT.

The sample holds many counts of this clonotype. The rearrangement links TRBV5-5 to TRBJ1-2; D ambiguous. There are 13 residues in the CDR3. The germline V gene encodes CDR1 SGHKS and CDR2 YYEKEE (reference sequence). Trimming took 2 bases from V and 6 from J, leaving 11 bases between them. CDR3 region: CASSLSNFDGYTF. CDR3 DNA: TGTGCCAGCAGCTTAAGTAACTTTGATGGCTACACCTTC.

In its sample, this clonotype was seen a few times. The CDR3 DNA follows: TGTGCCAGCAGCTTAAGGGGCGGGGTAAACATTCAGTACTTC. Protein product: CASSLRGGVNIQYF. The rearrangement joins TRBV7-6 to TRBJ2-4; a possible D gene is TRBD2 (6 bases). Germline CDR1 SGHVS, CDR2 FNYEAQ. The CDR3 has 14 residues. With 2 bases removed from V and 6 bases from J, the gap between germline ends came to 11 bases.

This clonotype was counted ten times or more. This chain joins TRBV11-2 and TRBJ2-7; no reliable D call. With 3 bases removed from V and 4 bases from J, the gap between germline ends came to 10 bases. The CDR3 loop spans 13 amino acids. Germline CDR1 SGHAT, CDR2 FQNNGV. The DNA for the CDR3 is TGTGCCAGCAGCTTTACCGATGGATACGAGCAGTACTTC. This encodes CASSFTDGYEQYF.

V and J are TRBV7-8 and TRBJ1-4; perhaps TRBD1 as D (5 bases). In germline, CDR1 is SGHVS, CDR2 FQNEAQ. Deletions cut 0 bases from V and 7 bases from J, with 15 bases between. CDR3 length equals 16 residues. CDR3 sequence (DNA): TGTGCCAGCAGCTTAGCACGTGGGGGGTCGGGTGAAAAACTGTTTTTT. This gives the protein CASSLARGGSGEKLFF.

This rearrangement joins TRBV4-2 to TRBJ1-6; the D gene is possibly TRBD1 (5 bases). Trimming left V 2 bases short and J 1 base short, with 9 bases between. CDR3 length equals 16 residues. From germline, CDR1 is LGHNA and CDR2 YNFKEQ. CDR3 in amino acids: CASSQRGLSYNSPLHF. The CDR3 DNA is TGTGCCAGCAGCCAAAGGGGACTGTCCTATAATTCACCCCTCCACTTT.

This clonotype appeared a few times. The chain combines TRBV6-5 with TRBJ1-4, with a possible D match to TRBD1 (6 bases). Between the trimmed V and J ends, which lost 1 base and 8 bases, there was a span of 11 bases. Germline CDR1 MNHEY, CDR2 SVGAGI. This CDR3 is built from 14 residues. DNA for the CDR3: TGTGCCAGCAGTTACTACCAGGGACAAGAAAAACTGTTTTTT. Translating it yields CASSYYQGQEKLFF.